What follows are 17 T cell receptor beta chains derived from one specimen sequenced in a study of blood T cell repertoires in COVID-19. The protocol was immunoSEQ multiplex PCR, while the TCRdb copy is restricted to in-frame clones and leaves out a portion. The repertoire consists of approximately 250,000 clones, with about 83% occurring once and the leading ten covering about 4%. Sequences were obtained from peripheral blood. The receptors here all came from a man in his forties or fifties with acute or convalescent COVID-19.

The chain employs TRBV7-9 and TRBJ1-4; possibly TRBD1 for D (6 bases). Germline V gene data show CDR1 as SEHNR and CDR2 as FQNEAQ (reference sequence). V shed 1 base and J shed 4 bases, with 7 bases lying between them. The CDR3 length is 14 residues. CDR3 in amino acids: CASSLGRGNEKLFF. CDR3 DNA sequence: TGTGCCAGCAGCTTAGGCAGGGGTAATGAAAAACTGTTTTTT.

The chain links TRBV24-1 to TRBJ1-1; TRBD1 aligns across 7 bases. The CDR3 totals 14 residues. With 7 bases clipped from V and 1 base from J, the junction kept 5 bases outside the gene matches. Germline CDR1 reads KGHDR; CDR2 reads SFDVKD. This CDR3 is CATRGGRGNTEAFF. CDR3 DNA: TGTGCCACCAGAGGGGGCCGGGGGAACACTGAAGCTTTCTTT.

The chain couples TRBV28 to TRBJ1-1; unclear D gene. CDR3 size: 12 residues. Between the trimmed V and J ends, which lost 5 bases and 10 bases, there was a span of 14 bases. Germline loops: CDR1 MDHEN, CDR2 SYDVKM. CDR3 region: CASSLRVTGAFF. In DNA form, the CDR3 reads TGTGCCAGCAGTCTCAGAGTGACGGGAGCTTTCTTT.

As DNA, the CDR3 is TGTGCCAGCAGGCGGACAGGGCGAAACAATGAGCAGTTCTTC. Amino acids: CASRRTGRNNEQFF. The chain employs TRBV6-5 and TRBJ2-1; 8 bases align to TRBD1. The CDR3 has 14 residues. Germline-derived CDR1 and CDR2 are MNHEY and SVGAGI. Unmatched junction bases numbered 6, after V lost 6 bases and J lost 5 bases.

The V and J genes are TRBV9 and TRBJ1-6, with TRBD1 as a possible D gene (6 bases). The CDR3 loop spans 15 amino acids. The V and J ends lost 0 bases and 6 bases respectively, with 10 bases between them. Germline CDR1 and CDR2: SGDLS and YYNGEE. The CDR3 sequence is CASSVEQGTNSPLHF. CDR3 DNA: TGTGCCAGCAGCGTAGAACAGGGCACTAATTCACCCCTCCACTTT.

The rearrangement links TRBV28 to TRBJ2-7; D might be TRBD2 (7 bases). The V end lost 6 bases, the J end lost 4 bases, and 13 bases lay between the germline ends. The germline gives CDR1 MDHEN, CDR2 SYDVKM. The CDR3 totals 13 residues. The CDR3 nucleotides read TGTGCCAGCAGCTGGGGGGGGCAGTACGAGCAGTACTTC. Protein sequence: CASSWGGQYEQYF.

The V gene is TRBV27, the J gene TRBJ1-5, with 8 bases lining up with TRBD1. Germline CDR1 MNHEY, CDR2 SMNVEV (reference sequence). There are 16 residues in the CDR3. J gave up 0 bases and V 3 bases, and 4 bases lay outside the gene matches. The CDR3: CASSFGQGYSNQPQHF. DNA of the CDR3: TGTGCCAGCAGTTTCGGACAGGGATATAGCAATCAGCCCCAGCATTTT.

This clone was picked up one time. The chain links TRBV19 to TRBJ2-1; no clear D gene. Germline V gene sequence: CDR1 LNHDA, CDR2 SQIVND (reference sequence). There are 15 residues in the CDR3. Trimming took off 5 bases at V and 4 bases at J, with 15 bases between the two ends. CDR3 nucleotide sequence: TGTGCCAGTAGTCTTTGGCCCCCTAGGTACAATGAGCAGTTCTTC. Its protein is CASSLWPPRYNEQFF.

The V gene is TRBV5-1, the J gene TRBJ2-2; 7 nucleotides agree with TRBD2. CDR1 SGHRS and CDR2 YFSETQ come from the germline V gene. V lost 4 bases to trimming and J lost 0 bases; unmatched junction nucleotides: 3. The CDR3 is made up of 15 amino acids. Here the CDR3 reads CASSPRGANTGELFF. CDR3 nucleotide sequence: TGCGCCAGCAGCCCCCGGGGGGCGAACACCGGGGAGCTGTTTTTT.

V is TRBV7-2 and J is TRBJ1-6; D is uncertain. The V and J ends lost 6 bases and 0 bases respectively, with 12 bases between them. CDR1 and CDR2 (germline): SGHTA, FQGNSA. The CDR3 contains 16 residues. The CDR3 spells CASRPSRSSYNSPLHF. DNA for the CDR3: TGTGCCAGCAGACCAAGTAGGAGCTCCTATAATTCACCCCTCCACTTT.

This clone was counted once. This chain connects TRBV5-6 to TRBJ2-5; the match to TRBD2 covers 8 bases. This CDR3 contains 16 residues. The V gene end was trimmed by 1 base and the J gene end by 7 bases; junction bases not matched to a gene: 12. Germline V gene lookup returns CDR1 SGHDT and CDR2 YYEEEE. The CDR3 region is CASSLFQREPPVTQYF. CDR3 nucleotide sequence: TGTGCCAGCAGCTTGTTCCAGCGGGAGCCCCCCGTGACCCAGTACTTC.

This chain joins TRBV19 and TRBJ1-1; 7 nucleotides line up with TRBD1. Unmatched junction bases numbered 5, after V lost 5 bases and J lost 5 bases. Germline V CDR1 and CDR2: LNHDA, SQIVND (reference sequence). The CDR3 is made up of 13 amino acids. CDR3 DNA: TGTGCCAGTAGTGGACACAGGGGAACTGAAGCTTTCTTT. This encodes CASSGHRGTEAFF.

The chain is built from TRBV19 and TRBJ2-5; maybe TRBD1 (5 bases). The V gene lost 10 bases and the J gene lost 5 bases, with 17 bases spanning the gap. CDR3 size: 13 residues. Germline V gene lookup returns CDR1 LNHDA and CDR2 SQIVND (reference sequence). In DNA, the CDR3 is TGTGCCACGCTCAGGGCGATCGGGGAGACCCAGTACTTC. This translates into CATLRAIGETQYF.

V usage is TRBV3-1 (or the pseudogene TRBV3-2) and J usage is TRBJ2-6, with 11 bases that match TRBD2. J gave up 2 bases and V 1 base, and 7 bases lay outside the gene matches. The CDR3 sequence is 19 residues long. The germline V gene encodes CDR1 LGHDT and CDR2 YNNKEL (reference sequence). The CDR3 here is CASSQVLELAGAGANVLTF. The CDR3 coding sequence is TGTGCCAGCAGCCAAGTGTTAGAACTAGCGGGAGCTGGGGCCAACGTCCTGACTTTC.

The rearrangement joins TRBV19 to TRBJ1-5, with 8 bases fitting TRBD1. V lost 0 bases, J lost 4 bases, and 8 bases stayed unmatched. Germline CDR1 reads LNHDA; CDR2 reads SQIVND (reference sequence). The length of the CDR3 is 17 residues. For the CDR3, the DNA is TGTGCCAGTAGTATAGACCGCGACAGGGGTGGGAATCAGCCCCAGCATTTT. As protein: CASSIDRDRGGNQPQHF.

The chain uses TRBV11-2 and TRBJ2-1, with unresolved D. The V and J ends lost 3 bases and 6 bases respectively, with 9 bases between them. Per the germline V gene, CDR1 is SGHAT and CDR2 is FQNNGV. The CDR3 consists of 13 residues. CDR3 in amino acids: CASSFRGSNEQFF. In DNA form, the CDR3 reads TGTGCCAGCAGCTTTAGAGGTTCCAATGAGCAGTTCTTC.

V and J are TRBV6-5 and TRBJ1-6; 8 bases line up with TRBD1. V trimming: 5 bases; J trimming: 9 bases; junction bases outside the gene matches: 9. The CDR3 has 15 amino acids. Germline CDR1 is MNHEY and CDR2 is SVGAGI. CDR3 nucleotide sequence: TGTGCCAGCAGTCTACGGACAGGGACTGGTTCACCCCTCCACTTT. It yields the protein CASSLRTGTGSPLHF.